The rows below give T cell receptor beta chains drawn from one sample of a study of cytomegalovirus exposure and HLA in healthy donors. Using immunoSEQ multiplex PCR, the repertoire was profiled, and TCRdb retains in-frame clones only, with some absent. Of about 190,000 clones listed, about 80% are singletons. The sequencing sample was made of PBMCs. These TCRs come from a woman aged 25 to 45 in good health and CMV-seropositive. The CDR3 runs from the conserved cysteine through the conserved F or W. The D gene is left open where the match is weak. Expanded clones get a size class; other rows say once, few or many, or leave the size out.

J | V | size | D | length | CDR3 | DNA
TRBJ2-7 | TRBV7-2 | - | - | 13 | CASSLSPVYEQYF | TGTGCCAGCAGCTTATCCCCAGTGTACGAGCAGTACTTC
TRBJ1-2 | TRBV28 | - | - | 14 | CASSPYAGGKGYTF | TGTGCCAGCTCGCCATACGCTGGGGGGAAGGGCTACACCTTC
TRBJ1-5 | TRBV6-1 | - | - | 18 | CASSEVAWGLYSNQPQHF | TGTGCCAGCAGTGAAGTTGCCTGGGGCCTCTATAGCAATCAGCCCCAGCATTTT
TRBJ1-2 | TRBV5-4 | - | - | 14 | CASSSGQPIYGYTF | TGTGCCAGCAGCTCCGGACAGCCGATCTATGGCTACACCTTC
TRBJ2-3 | TRBV6-4 | few | - | 16 | CASSDSIGTGADTQYF | TGTGCCAGCAGTGACTCGATTGGCACAGGAGCCGATACGCAGTATTTT
TRBJ2-7 | TRBV29-1 | - | TRBD1 | 15 | CSVLRGTGGSGEQYF | TGCAGCGTCCTTCGTGGGACAGGGGGCTCTGGGGAGCAGTACTTC
TRBJ2-3 | TRBV6-6 | few | TRBD1 | 14 | CASSDRDSSDTQYF | TGTGCCAGCAGTGACCGGGACAGTTCAGATACGCAGTATTTT
TRBJ1-5 | TRBV7-9 | - | - | 14 | CASSLEGGGQPQHF | TGTGCCAGCAGCTTAGAAGGGGGAGGGCAGCCCCAGCATTTT
TRBJ1-6 | TRBV15 | - | - | 15 | CATSRDVRRGSPLHF | TGTGCCACCAGCAGAGATGTTAGAAGGGGCTCACCCCTCCACTTT
TRBJ1-2 | TRBV28 | - | - | 13 | CASSRVPSYGYTF | TGTGCCAGCAGTCGGGTCCCTTCCTATGGCTACACCTTC
TRBJ2-1 | TRBV28 | - | TRBD1 | 15 | CASSLGTGAYNEQFF | TGTGCCAGCAGTCTCGGGACAGGAGCCTACAATGAGCAGTTCTTC
TRBJ2-7 | TRBV5-4 | - | - | 16 | CASTVGTGEVNYEQYF | TGTGCCAGCACCGTGGGCACAGGGGAGGTTAACTACGAGCAGTACTTC
TRBJ2-5 | TRBV7-3 | - | TRBD2 | 15 | CASSSGGRAQETQYF | TGTGCCAGCAGCTCTGGCGGGAGGGCTCAAGAGACCCAGTACTTC
TRBJ2-7 | TRBV5-1 | - | - | 15 | CASSLEHRESLEQYF | TGCGCCAGCAGCTTGGAACACAGGGAATCGCTCGAGCAGTACTTC
TRBJ2-1 | TRBV4-1 | - | TRBD2 | 14 | CASSQREPYNEQFF | TGCGCCAGCAGCCAGCGGGAGCCTTACAATGAGCAGTTCTTC
TRBJ1-4 | TRBV2 | - | TRBD1 | 15 | CASSEGQGAREKLFF | TGTGCCAGCAGTGAAGGTCAGGGGGCGAGAGAAAAACTGTTTTTT
TRBJ2-5 | TRBV6-5 | - | - | 13 | CASSLTGEETQYF | TGTGCCAGCAGTTTGACAGGAGAAGAGACCCAGTACTTC
TRBJ2-5 | TRBV28 | once | TRBD1 | 14 | CASSRGQGRKTQYF | TGTGCCAGCTCCAGGGGACAGGGTCGAAAGACCCAGTACTTC
TRBJ2-3 | TRBV30 | - | - | 16 | CAWSVPGVSGTDTQYF | TGTGCCTGGAGTGTACCCGGGGTTAGCGGCACAGATACGCAGTATTTT
TRBJ2-7 | TRBV11-2 | once | TRBD2 | 15 | CASSLGPGGDYEQYF | TGTGCCAGCAGCTTAGGGCCGGGGGGAGACTACGAGCAGTACTTC
TRBJ1-1 | TRBV7-9 | once | TRBD1 | 16 | CASSFYRDRGNTEAFF | TGTGCCAGCAGCTTCTACCGGGACAGGGGCAACACTGAAGCTTTCTTT
TRBJ2-7 | TRBV10-3 | - | - | 16 | CAIRTTGGKSSYEQYF | TGTGCCATCAGGACAACCGGAGGGAAAAGCTCCTACGAGCAGTACTTC
TRBJ1-2 | TRBV9 | - | TRBD1 | 15 | CASSVVEGARDGYTF | TGTGCCAGCAGCGTAGTTGAGGGGGCGCGGGATGGCTACACCTTC
TRBJ1-2 | TRBV5-6 | - | TRBD1 | 15 | CASSWDRGRVYGYTF | TGTGCCAGCAGCTGGGACAGGGGGCGGGTCTATGGCTACACCTTC
TRBJ1-4 | TRBV7-9 | once | TRBD1 | 13 | CASSWDRGEKLFF | TGTGCCAGCAGCTGGGACAGGGGCGAAAAACTGTTTTTT
TRBJ2-2 | TRBV2 | - | - | 16 | CASSLNPGWSTGELFF | TGTGCCAGCAGCCTCAACCCAGGGTGGAGCACCGGGGAGCTGTTTTTT
TRBJ1-4 | TRBV2 | - | - | 15 | CASSGRKGRNEKLFF | TGTGCCAGCTCGGGGAGGAAGGGCCGGAATGAAAAACTGTTTTTT
TRBJ2-5 | TRBV4-3 | - | - | 15 | CASSLSPGRAETQYF | TGCGCCAGCAGCCTCAGCCCCGGCAGGGCTGAGACCCAGTACTTC
TRBJ1-5 | TRBV4-3 | - | - | 15 | CASSQDSRSNQPQHF | TGCGCCAGCAGCCAAGATTCTAGGAGCAATCAGCCCCAGCATTTT
TRBJ1-5 | TRBV10-1 | few | - | 13 | CASSDRPGQPQHF | TGCGCCAGCAGTGACCGCCCGGGGCAGCCCCAGCATTTT
TRBJ2-7 | TRBV11-1 | - | - | 17 | CASSSRTTGPGSYEQYF | TGTGCCAGCAGCTCCCGGACTACAGGCCCCGGCTCCTACGAGCAGTACTTC
TRBJ2-7 | TRBV6-6 | - | - | 14 | CATMPGDQTYEQYF | TGCGCTACCATGCCAGGGGACCAAACCTACGAGCAGTACTTC
TRBJ1-4 | TRBV6-1 | few | - | 15 | CASSETPVRAEKLFF | TGTGCCAGCAGTGAAACCCCGGTGAGAGCCGAAAAACTGTTTTTT
TRBJ1-5 | TRBV4-2 | - | TRBD1 | 14 | CASSPSGTGQPQHF | TGTGCCAGCAGCCCCTCCGGGACAGGTCAGCCCCAGCATTTT
TRBJ2-4 | TRBV19 | - | TRBD1 | 15 | CASRGQGKPGDIQYF | TGTGCCAGTAGGGGACAGGGGAAACCCGGGGACATTCAGTACTTC
TRBJ2-7 | TRBV11-2 | - | - | 13 | CASSLGGPYEQYF | TGTGCCAGCAGCTTAGGCGGTCCCTACGAGCAGTACTTC
TRBJ2-1 | TRBV6-1 | - | TRBD2 | 14 | CASVSGGPDNEQFF | TGTGCCAGCGTTTCGGGGGGGCCAGACAATGAGCAGTTCTTC